Presented here are 30 T cell receptor beta chains from one specimen sequenced in a study of regulatory T cells in long-lasting Graves disease. Sample time point: newly diagnosed GD, antithyroid drugs for less than 3 months. RNA from PBMCs was the source of the TCR library. With iRepertoire HTBI primers and Arm-PCR of CDR3 regions, TCR beta libraries were built. TCRdb fed the multiplex PCR reads into MiXCR, producing one record per CDR3 protein. Of over 500,000 distinct CDR3 sequences listed, 16% are singletons. Another study also made use of these data, one on T cells in Graves' hyperthyroidism and ophthalmopathy.

Sequences were derived from peripheral blood mononuclear cells (PBMCs), sampled at new diagnosis, from a patient treated with antithyroid drugs. Receptors originate from a woman younger than 45 with Graves disease.

This clonotype has a single count. The chain recombines TRBV5-1 with TRBJ2-1; 7 bases align to TRBD2. V lost 2 bases, J lost 6 bases, and 2 bases stayed unmatched. Germline lookup yields CDR1 SGHRS and CDR2 YFSETQ. CDR3 size: 13 residues. DNA of the CDR3: TGCGCCAGCAGCTTTTGGGAGGGCAATGAGCAGTTCTTC. It translates to CASSFWEGNEQFF. The full variable domain, its missing parts supplied by reference TRBV5-1 and TRBJ2-1, is KAGVTQTPRYLIKTRGQQVTLSCSPISGHRSVSWYQQTPGQGLQFLFEYFSETQRNKGNFPGRFSGRQFSNSRSEMNVSTLELGDSALYLCASSFWEGNEQFFGPGTRLTVL.

This clonotype was observed at least ten times. This chain links TRBV7-3 with TRBJ1-1; D not certain. Trimming left V 2 bases short and J 3 bases short, with 13 bases between. Germline assignment: CDR1 SGHTA and CDR2 FQGTGA. The CDR3 covers 15 residues. The CDR3 loop is CASSLGYGWDTEAFF. The CDR3 DNA is TGTGCCAGCAGCTTAGGGTACGGGTGGGACACTGAAGCTTTCTTT.

This clonotype showed up many times. The chain employs TRBV20-1 and TRBJ1-1; tentative D call: TRBD1 (6 bases). This CDR3 has 16 amino acids. V was pared by 4 bases and J by 3 bases, with 21 bases between. CDR1 is DFQATT and CDR2 is SNEGSKA in the germline V gene (reference sequence). The CDR3 protein is CSATRLGQGRDTEAFF. The CDR3 DNA follows: TGCAGTGCTACCCGATTGGGGCAGGGGAGAGACACTGAAGCTTTCTTT.

The chain employs TRBV6-1 and TRBJ2-3; 8 nucleotides agree with TRBD1. Unmatched junction bases numbered 7, after V lost 6 bases and J lost 2 bases. CDR3 size: 15 residues. Per germline, CDR1 MNHNS and CDR2 SASEGT. The chain's CDR3 is CASRDLTGATDTQYF. The CDR3 bases are TGTGCCAGCAGGGACCTGACAGGGGCCACAGATACGCAGTATTTT.

Note on this clonotype: A much larger clone lies one base from this, so it may be a read error. The chain is built from TRBV7-9 and TRBJ2-7; possibly TRBD1 for D (5 bases). The CDR3 loop spans 14 amino acids. Germline V gene sequence: CDR1 SEHNR, CDR2 FQNEAQ (reference sequence). CDR3 sequence: CASSLKGVAYEKYF. CDR3 nucleotide sequence: TGTGCCAGCAGCTTAAAAGGGGTGGCCTACGAGAAGTACTTC. Variable domain in full (rest from reference TRBV7-9 and TRBJ2-7): DTGVSQNPRHKITKRGQNVTFRCDPISEHNRLYWYRQTLGQGPEFLTYFQNEAQLEKSRLLSDRFSAERPKGSFSTLEIQRTEQGDSAMYLCASSLKGVAYEKYFGPGTRLTVT.

This clonotype came up a few times. The chain uses TRBV5-1 and TRBJ2-5; 10 bases agree with TRBD2. From germline, CDR1 is SGHRS and CDR2 YFSETQ. The V segment lost 4 bases and the J segment 1 base; nucleotides outside the gene matches: 4. The CDR3 is 15 residues long. CDR3 region: CASSAPSGSQETQYF. The DNA of the CDR3 is TGCGCCAGCAGCGCACCTAGCGGGAGCCAAGAGACCCAGTACTTC.

In this sample, this clonotype turned up many times. The chain recombines TRBV29-1 with TRBJ2-7; possible D gene TRBD2, 5 bases. Germline V gene lookup returns CDR1 SQVTM and CDR2 ANQGSEA. The ends were cut back, 6 bases at V and 3 bases at J, with 6 bases in the middle. This CDR3 is 10 amino acids long. The CDR3 coding sequence is TGCAGCGTCCGGGACTACGAGCAGTACTTC. It yields the protein CSVRDYEQYF.

There are many counts of this clonotype. This sequence joins TRBV6-1 and TRBJ1-5, with 12 bases identical to TRBD1. V lost 7 bases and J lost 0; bases outside the gene matches: 7. Germline loops: CDR1 MNHNS, CDR2 SASEGT. The CDR3 covers 17 residues. The CDR3 nucleotides are TGTGCCAGCAAGTCGGGGGGACAGGGGGCTAGCAATCAGCCCCAGCATTTT. It translates to CASKSGGQGASNQPQHF.

This clonotype was observed a few times. The genes are TRBV20-1 and TRBJ2-1, with 7 bases matching TRBD1. The tail of the sequence fits TRBJ2-5 better, so the J call may be wrong. Germline CDR1 reads DFQATT; CDR2 reads SNEGSKA (reference sequence). This CDR3 contains 16 residues. CDR3 residues: CSARELTGDPQETQYF. CDR3 in DNA: TGCAGTGCTAGAGAACTAACAGGGGATCCCCAAGAGACCCAGTACTTC.

This sequence joins TRBV5-5 and TRBJ2-5; TRBD1 is a possible D gene (7 bases). CDR1 SGHKS and CDR2 YYEKEE come from the germline V gene (reference sequence). Trimming stripped 5 bases from V and 4 bases from J, with 12 bases between. The CDR3 has 13 residues. The CDR3 sequence: CASSQGGIETQYF. CDR3 sequence (DNA): TGTGCCAGCAGTCAGGGGGGCATAGAGACCCAGTACTTC.

This clonotype was counted only a few times. The gene calls are TRBV9 and TRBJ2-3, with D maybe TRBD1 (5 bases). The CDR3 is 16 residues long. The V and J ends lost 1 base and 2 bases respectively, with 14 bases between them. Looked up from germline, CDR1 is SGDLS and CDR2 is YYNGEE. In DNA form, the CDR3 reads TGTGCCAGCAGCGTATCAGGGTACGATTCCACAGATACGCAGTATTTT. The encoded protein is CASSVSGYDSTDTQYF.

This clonotype was recorded at least ten times. The V call is TRBV27, the J call TRBJ2-3; 9 positions match TRBD2. Trimming removed 4 bases from V and 8 bases from J; junction bases left unmatched: 10. This CDR3 has 15 residues. Germline assignment: CDR1 MNHEY and CDR2 SMNVEV (reference sequence). CDR3 sequence reads: CASSSAAAGGGTQYF. The CDR3, as DNA: TGTGCCAGCAGTTCCGCGGCAGCGGGAGGAGGTACGCAGTATTTT.

This clonotype showed up many times. The V and J genes are TRBV6-1 and TRBJ2-3; D might be TRBD1 (6 bases). Germline CDR1 reads MNHNS; CDR2 reads SASEGT. This CDR3 spans 15 amino acids. Trimming cost V 6 bases and J 3 bases, with 16 bases left between them. The CDR3 sequence is CASRADSLKTDTQYF. DNA for the CDR3: TGTGCCAGCAGAGCGGACAGTCTGAAGACAGATACGCAGTATTTT.

V gene TRBV10-3 combines with J gene TRBJ1-2, with 7 nucleotides matching TRBD1. Per germline, CDR1 ENHRY and CDR2 SYGVKD. This CDR3 has 15 amino acids. The J segment lost 2 bases and the V segment lost 3 bases, leaving 6 bases of the junction unmatched. CDR3 region: CAISDPGTENYGYTF. CDR3 in DNA: TGTGCCATCAGTGACCCCGGGACAGAAAACTATGGCTACACCTTC.

The rearrangement uses TRBV5-1 and TRBJ2-1, with D possibly matching TRBD2 (6 bases). The germline gives CDR1 SGHRS, CDR2 YFSETQ. Trimming left V 0 bases short and J 0 bases short, with 13 bases between. The CDR3 contains 17 residues. The CDR3 DNA reads as TGCGCCAGCAGCTTGGCCGGGGGTACAAGCTCCTACAATGAGCAGTTCTTC. This sequence encodes CASSLAGGTSSYNEQFF.

In its sample, this clonotype was seen a few times. At one of its ends the junction is not consistent with the germline gene, which may arise from a read error. The V and J genes are TRBV13 and TRBJ2-1; D might be TRBD2 (5 bases). Germline CDR1 is PRHDT and CDR2 is FYEKMQ (reference sequence). This CDR3 is 8 amino acids long. The chain's CDR3 is CASSPAGF. In nucleotides, the CDR3 is TGTGCCAGCAGCCCCGCGGGCTTC. The variable domain in full, with the rest retrieved from reference TRBV13 and TRBJ2-1, is AAGVIQSPRHLIKEKRETATLKCYPIPRHDTVYWYQQGPGQDPQFLISFYEKMQSDKGSIPDRFSAQQFSDYHSELNMSSLELGDSALYFCASSPAGFGPGTRLTVL.

This clonotype occurred a few times. The chain joins TRBV3-1 to TRBJ2-1; D is possibly TRBD2 (5 bases). Trimming left V 4 bases short and J 6 bases short, with 10 bases between. The CDR3 length is 13 residues. Germline lookup yields CDR1 LGHDT and CDR2 YNNKEL (reference sequence). CDR3 region: CASSPRRVNEQFF. DNA for the CDR3: TGTGCCAGCAGCCCGAGGCGGGTCAATGAGCAGTTCTTC.

The chain recombines TRBV19 with TRBJ2-1; tentatively, D is TRBD2 (6 bases). The CDR3 runs 13 residues. CDR1 is LNHDA and CDR2 is SQIVND in the germline V gene (reference sequence). V dropped 4 bases and J dropped 6 bases, with 10 bases sitting between them. This CDR3 is CASSREEGNEQFF. CDR3 nucleotide sequence: TGTGCCAGTAGTAGGGAGGAGGGCAATGAGCAGTTCTTC.

Many counts were recorded for this clonotype. This rearrangement joins TRBV25-1 to TRBJ1-2, with 9 bases matching TRBD1. V gave up 5 bases and J gave up 0 bases; unmatched junction bases: 7. The CDR3 spans 16 residues. Germline CDR1 and CDR2: MGHDK and SYGVNS. CDR3 sequence: CASSRGTGRTNYGYTF. CDR3 in DNA: TGTGCCAGCAGTCGTGGGACAGGGAGAACTAACTATGGCTACACCTTC.

This clonotype came up a few times. This chain's CDR3 is CASSALGLAGHNEQFF. For the CDR3, the DNA is TGCGCCAGCAGCGCCTTGGGACTAGCGGGTCACAATGAGCAGTTCTTC. The rearrangement links TRBV5-1 to TRBJ2-1, with 12 bases matching TRBD2. The length of the CDR3 is 16 residues. J was trimmed by 5 bases and V by 4 bases; bases with no gene match: 7. Germline V gene data show CDR1 as SGHRS and CDR2 as YFSETQ.

In its sample, this clonotype was seen many times. This chain joins TRBV7-9 and TRBJ2-7; D is undetermined. The V and J ends lost 1 base and 3 bases respectively, with 19 bases between them. CDR1 and CDR2 (germline): SEHNR, FQNEAQ (reference sequence). The CDR3 is 17 residues long. The CDR3 region has the DNA TGTGCCAGCAGCTTAGGGAGTCTAGACCTTTACGTCTACGAGCAGTACTTC. Protein sequence: CASSLGSLDLYVYEQYF.

In its sample, this clonotype was seen a few times. The rearrangement links TRBV20-1 to TRBJ1-5; 7 bases are a match to TRBD1. The CDR3 sequence is 16 residues long. Germline CDR1 reads DFQATT; CDR2 reads SNEGSKA (reference sequence). The V and J ends lost 5 bases and 1 base, in that order; junction bases with no gene match: 11. CDR3 region: CSAHRDRGGSNQPQHF. The CDR3 DNA follows: TGCAGTGCTCACCGGGACAGAGGAGGGAGCAATCAGCCCCAGCATTTT.

This clonotype has at least ten counts. The chain uses TRBV12-3 or TRBV12-4 and TRBJ1-4, with a weak D call TRBD1 (5 bases). The CDR3 extends over 15 amino acids. V was clipped by 4 bases and J by 5 bases, with 14 bases between them. CDR3 sequence (DNA): TGTGCCAGCAGTTCCCGACAGCAACCAAATGAAAAACTGTTTTTT. Encoded protein: CASSSRQQPNEKLFF.

This clonotype was recorded many times. The J gene is TRBJ2-5, the V gene TRBV7-2; the D call may be TRBD1 or TRBD2 (5 bases each). Looked up from germline, CDR1 is SGHTA and CDR2 is FQGNSA. Between the trimmed V and J ends, which lost 5 bases and 5 bases, there was a span of 15 bases. CDR3 length: 14 amino acids. DNA for the CDR3: TGTGCCAGCAGCCAAGGTGGGGGAGAGGAGACCCAGTACTTC. Encoded protein: CASSQGGGEETQYF.

This chain uses TRBV18 with TRBJ2-7; TRBD1 agrees at 9 bases. Trimming at V came to 2 bases and at J to 3 bases, leaving 8 bases not matched to a gene. Germline V gene data show CDR1 as KGHSH and CDR2 as LQKENI. The CDR3 covers 16 residues. CDR3 loop: CASSPAQGALFYEQYF. As DNA, the CDR3 is TGTGCCAGCTCACCAGCACAGGGGGCGTTATTCTACGAGCAGTACTTC.

This clonotype was recorded at least ten times. One junction end disagrees with the germline gene, perhaps due to a read error. The rearrangement joins TRBV12-5 to TRBJ1-1; D perhaps matches TRBD1 (5 bases). This CDR3 region has 14 residues. From germline, CDR1 is LGHNT and CDR2 FRNRAP. CDR3: CASGLFEKDTKAFF. The DNA of the CDR3 is TGTGCTAGTGGTTTGTTCGAAAAGGACACTAAAGCTTTCTTT. The whole variable domain, remainder taken from reference TRBV12-5 and TRBJ1-1, is DARVTQTPRHKVTEMGQEVTMRCQPILGHNTVFWYRQTMMQGLELLAYFRNRAPLDDSGMPKDRFSAEMPDATLATLKIQPSEPRDSAVYFCASGLFEKDTKAFFGQGTRLTVV.

A few counts support this clonotype. CDR3 loop: CASSLEGGGTYEQYF. The CDR3 DNA is TGCGCCAGCAGCTTGGAAGGGGGGGGGACCTACGAGCAGTACTTC. The chain has TRBV5-1 and TRBJ2-7, with D perhaps matching TRBD2 (7 bases). CDR3 size: 15 residues. Germline CDR1 and CDR2: SGHRS and YFSETQ. V lost 0 bases and J lost 2, with 12 bases in between. The full variable domain, with the rest looked up from reference TRBV5-1 and TRBJ2-7, is KAGVTQTPRYLIKTRGQQVTLSCSPISGHRSVSWYQQTPGQGLQFLFEYFSETQRNKGNFPGRFSGRQFSNSRSEMNVSTLELGDSALYLCASSLEGGGTYEQYFGPGTRLTVT.

This clonotype was recorded many times. The rearrangement joins TRBV20-1 to TRBJ1-1; D might be TRBD1 (6 bases). Trimming cost V 2 bases and J 6 bases, with 10 bases left between them. The germline gives CDR1 DFQATT, CDR2 SNEGSKA (reference sequence). The CDR3 runs 12 residues. CDR3 region: CSARRDRPEAFF. DNA of the CDR3: TGCAGTGCTAGAAGAGACAGGCCTGAAGCTTTCTTT.

The chain combines TRBV29-1 with TRBJ2-5; a weak D match, TRBD2 (7 bases). V gave up 7 bases and J gave up 5 bases, with 23 bases separating them. This CDR3 is built from 15 residues. CDR1 is SQVTM and CDR2 is ANQGSEA in the germline V gene. The CDR3 loop reads CSGRTGGGGRETQYF. Here the CDR3 DNA reads TGCAGCGGACGGACTGGGGGAGGGGGGCGGGAGACCCAGTACTTC.

This clonotype has at least ten counts. The V and J genes are TRBV6-1 and TRBJ2-7, with TRBD1 identical over 7 bases. CDR3 length: 13 amino acids. V was pared by 8 bases and J by 3 bases, with 7 bases of the junction left unmatched. CDR1 and CDR2 (germline): MNHNS, SASEGT. CDR3: CASLLTGNYEQYF. Here the CDR3 DNA reads TGTGCCAGCCTACTGACAGGGAACTACGAGCAGTACTTC.